These 27 T cell receptor beta chains were all obtained from the same sample, sequenced in a study of blood T cells in healthy people across ages (dated by TCRdb to about 2015). The method was 5' RACE. Sequencing was carried out with an Illumina HiSeq 2500. The second PCR ran for about 6 to 11 cycles and used a J-beta primer mix along with a sample-barcoded 5' primer. Using fastp at Q25 and MiXCR, TCRdb reprocessed the public reads and kept productive beta chains. CDR3 protein sequences are deduplicated, and each keeps its most common genes and DNA. Recorded for this sample are over 600,000 distinct CDR3 sequences; 35% to 60% of them occurred a single time. The biggest ten clones account for 15% to 20% of the sample. Sample: blood. Receptors originate from a man at least 80 years old in good health.

This clonotype was observed once. The gene calls are TRBV7-2 and TRBJ2-3; TRBD2 matches at 10 bases. Germline values: CDR1 SGHTA, CDR2 FQGNSA. The CDR3 is made up of 16 amino acids. V lost 4 bases to trimming and J lost 3 bases; unmatched junction nucleotides: 7. Here the CDR3 reads CASSSEASGRTDTQYF. The CDR3, as DNA: TGTGCCAGCAGCTCAGAGGCTAGCGGGAGAACAGATACGCAGTATTTT.

This clonotype was counted between two and nine times. V and J are TRBV20-1 and TRBJ1-5; no reliable D call. CDR1 is DFQATT, CDR2 SNEGSKA, per germline (reference sequence). Trimming took 0 bases from V and 0 from J, leaving 9 bases between them. CDR3 length: 15 amino acids. CDR3 nucleotide sequence: TGCAGTGCTAGAGATGTGACAAATAGCAATCAGCCCCAGCATTTT. Its protein product is CSARDVTNSNQPQHF.

The chain carries TRBV4-1 and TRBJ2-1; 12 nucleotides line up with TRBD2. The V gene's germline CDR1 is MGHRA and CDR2 YSYEKL. This CDR3 contains 15 residues. V lost 7 bases, J lost 7 bases, and 8 bases stayed unmatched. Written as DNA, the CDR3 is TGCGCCAGCACTCTTGTCCTAGCGGGGGGGAATGAGCAGTTCTTC. This translates into CASTLVLAGGNEQFF.

The chain combines TRBV30 with TRBJ2-7; 14 bases fit TRBD2. Germline V lookup: CDR1 GTSNPN, CDR2 SVGIG (reference sequence). The CDR3 is 14 residues long. V dropped 3 bases and J dropped 7; count of bases not matched to a gene: 5. This CDR3 is CAWRGLAGVGEQYF. As DNA, the CDR3 is TGTGCCTGGAGGGGACTAGCGGGGGTAGGAGAGCAGTACTTC.

This clonotype was seen only a few times. The chain has TRBV19 and TRBJ2-7; the match to TRBD2 covers 7 bases. The germline CDR1 and CDR2 sequences are LNHDA and SQIVND (reference sequence). The CDR3 consists of 14 residues. V trimming: 3 bases; J trimming: 4 bases; junction bases outside the gene matches: 6. In DNA, the CDR3 is TGTGCCAGTAGTATTGAGGGAGGGAGATACGAGCAGTACTTC. It is translated as CASSIEGGRYEQYF.

This rearrangement joins TRBV21-1 to TRBJ2-1. TRBV21-1 is given as a pseudogene. The CDR3 sequence is 17 residues long. This CDR3 is CASSKVDNPSSYNEQFF. The CDR3 DNA reads TGTGCCAGCAGCAAAGTTGATAATCCTAGCTCCTACAATGAGCAGTTCTTC.

The rearrangement links TRBV6-2 or TRBV6-3 to TRBJ2-4, with D possibly being TRBD2 (6 bases). The DNA matches TRBJ2-7 better at its end, which makes the J call doubtful. The CDR3 consists of 15 residues. Germline assignment: CDR1 MNHEY and CDR2 SVGEGT. The CDR3 loop reads CASTPLREDSYEQYF. In DNA, the CDR3 is TGTGCCAGCACTCCCTTGAGGGAGGACTCCTACGAGCAGTACTTC.

The chain couples TRBV20-1 to TRBJ1-6, with D possibly matching TRBD1 (6 bases). The CDR3 has 15 residues. Germline CDR1 is DFQATT and CDR2 is SNEGSKA (reference sequence). Trimming cost V 3 bases and J 6 bases, with 15 bases left between them. The CDR3 loop reads CSASPRQVINSPLHF. CDR3 DNA: TGCAGTGCTAGTCCACGACAGGTGATTAATTCACCCCTCCACTTT.

This chain links TRBV27 with TRBJ1-5; a possible D gene is TRBD1 (6 bases). Germline-derived CDR1 and CDR2 are MNHEY and SMNVEV (reference sequence). CDR3 size: 10 residues. Trimming took off 11 bases at V and 7 bases at J, with 9 bases between the two ends. The CDR3 region has the DNA TGTGCCCTCAGGGGACAGCCCCAGCATTTT. Protein sequence: CALRGQPQHF.

CDR3 residues: CASSWSGMNTEAFF. The CDR3 DNA follows: TGCGCCAGCAGCTGGTCAGGAATGAACACTGAAGCTTTCTTT. The V gene is TRBV5-1, the J gene TRBJ1-1; D gene uncertain. Trimming shortened V by 3 bases and J by 0 bases, and 9 bases separated the two germline ends. CDR3 size: 14 residues. Looked up from germline, CDR1 is SGHRS and CDR2 is YFSETQ.

The rearrangement links TRBV20-1 to TRBJ2-1; 10 nucleotides match TRBD2. CDR3 length equals 17 residues. V lost 2 bases to trimming and J lost 4 bases; unmatched junction nucleotides: 11. Germline assignment: CDR1 DFQATT and CDR2 SNEGSKA (reference sequence). CDR3 in amino acids: CSARNHRTSGGYNEQFF. The CDR3, as DNA: TGCAGTGCTAGAAACCACAGGACTAGCGGAGGGTACAATGAGCAGTTCTTC.

A word on this clonotype: Given the absence of the conserved phenylalanine or tryptophan at the CDR3 end, a read error is likely. No DNA is shown, since the ends of the CDR3 on it are uncertain; the CDR3 is the one TCRdb lists. J is TRBJ2-3 and V is TRBV12-3 or TRBV12-4; TRBD1 reflects the table's D call only, with no check against the DNA. Including both end residues, the CDR3 is 14 amino acids long. The CDR3 sequence: CASSGLGGTDMEYS.

This chain links TRBV20-1 with TRBJ1-5; D remains unclear. Trimming pared 0 bases from V and 0 bases from J, leaving 9 bases between. There are 15 residues in the CDR3. Per germline, CDR1 DFQATT and CDR2 SNEGSKA (reference sequence). CDR3 region: CSAREEDGSNQPQHF. The CDR3, as DNA: TGCAGTGCTAGAGAGGAAGACGGTAGCAATCAGCCCCAGCATTTT.

The rearrangement links TRBV24-1 to TRBJ2-1, with 10 bases identical to TRBD2. The CDR3 runs 15 residues. V shed 5 bases and J 5 bases; nucleotides not matched to a gene: 5. Germline values: CDR1 KGHDR, CDR2 SFDVKD. In DNA form, the CDR3 reads TGTGCCACCAGTGCGGGGACTAGCGTTGACAATGAGCAGTTCTTC. Protein: CATSAGTSVDNEQFF.

This sequence joins TRBV2 and TRBJ2-1; 11 positions match TRBD2. The better agreement between TRBJ2-7 and the DNA end casts doubt on the J call. CDR3 length: 17 residues. Germline lookup yields CDR1 SNHLY and CDR2 FYNNEI. The CDR3 reads CASSGNSGRAIYNEQYF. For the CDR3, the DNA is TGTGCCAGCAGTGGAAATAGCGGGAGGGCCATCTACAATGAGCAGTACTTC.

This clonotype was counted between two and nine times. This rearrangement joins TRBV19 to TRBJ2-1, with D possibly matching TRBD1 (6 bases). V lost 9 bases and J lost 4, with 19 bases in between. CDR1 LNHDA and CDR2 SQIVND come from the germline V gene (reference sequence). This CDR3 has 15 amino acids. The DNA of the CDR3 is TGTGCCAGCACCTTGGGGGTCCAGGGGTACAATGAGCAGTTCTTC. It yields the protein CASTLGVQGYNEQFF.

The V and J genes are TRBV12-3 or TRBV12-4 and TRBJ2-5; D possibly corresponds to TRBD2 (6 bases). The germline V and J ends were trimmed by 4 bases and 11 bases, with 17 bases remaining between them. The CDR3 runs to 13 residues. The CDR3 loop reads CASSSAQGGEQYF. The CDR3, as DNA: TGTGCCAGCAGTTCCGCTCAGGGAGGTGAGCAGTACTTC.

This clonotype has more than one count but fewer than ten. The J gene is TRBJ2-3, the V gene TRBV13; D remains ambiguous. The CDR3 consists of 13 residues. The germline V gene has CDR1 PRHDT and CDR2 FYEKMQ (reference sequence). V dropped 1 base and J dropped 7 bases, with 9 bases sitting between them. In DNA, the CDR3 is TGTGCCAGCAGCTTAGAGGAATACAATACGCAGTATTTT. Its translation: CASSLEEYNTQYF. Full variable domain (remainder filled in from reference TRBV13 and TRBJ2-3): AAGVIQSPRHLIKEKRETATLKCYPIPRHDTVYWYQQGPGQDPQFLISFYEKMQSDKGSIPDRFSAQQFSDYHSELNMSSLELGDSALYFCASSLEEYNTQYFGPGTRLTVL.

The V gene is TRBV7-2, the J gene TRBJ2-4, with D hard to call. In germline, CDR1 is SGHTA, CDR2 FQGNSA. Deletions cut 7 bases from V and 0 bases from J, with 7 bases between. The CDR3 length is 13 residues. This chain's CDR3 is CASKTLAKNIQYF. The CDR3 DNA sequence: TGTGCCAGCAAAACACTAGCCAAAAACATTCAGTACTTC.

The V call is TRBV10-1, the J call TRBJ1-1; D perhaps matches TRBD1 (6 bases). The length of the CDR3 is 13 residues. V shed 6 bases and J shed 6 bases, with 14 bases lying between them. Germline V gives CDR1 WNHNN, CDR2 SYGVQD (reference sequence). In nucleotides, the CDR3 is TGCGCCAGCAGCCCGATGAGGGGGTCTGAAGCTTTCTTT. Its translation: CASSPMRGSEAFF.

Concerning this clonotype: This may arise from a read error, as a much more abundant clone is one base away. V usage is TRBV11-3 and J usage is TRBJ2-5; D unclear. The CDR3 is made up of 16 amino acids. Germline V gives CDR1 SGHNT, CDR2 YENEEA. CDR3 coding DNA: TGTGCCAGCAGCGGAAAAGGTCGGGTTGCCGAAGAGACCCGGTACTTC. Translating gives CASSGKGRVAEETRYF.

In this sample, this clonotype turned up a few times. The rearrangement links TRBV2 to TRBJ2-2; possibly TRBD1 or TRBD2 for D (5 bases each). This CDR3 spans 13 amino acids. Between the trimmed V and J ends, which lost 2 bases and 9 bases, there was a span of 10 bases. The germline V gene encodes CDR1 SNHLY and CDR2 FYNNEI. CDR3 nucleotide sequence: TGTGCCAGCAGTGAACTACGGGGCCGGGAGCTGTTTTTT. Amino acid sequence: CASSELRGRELFF.

The chain combines TRBV20-1 with TRBJ1-2; D is possibly TRBD1 (5 bases). CDR1 and CDR2 from the germline V gene are DFQATT and SNEGSKA (reference sequence). The germline V and J ends were trimmed by 7 bases and 7 bases, with 16 bases remaining between them. This CDR3 region has 12 residues. The CDR3 loop reads CSGGGSSGGYTF. CDR3 nucleotides: TGCAGTGGTGGGGGGAGTTCAGGTGGCTACACCTTC.

This sequence joins TRBV11-3 and TRBJ2-1; D perhaps matches TRBD1 (5 bases). V was shortened by 3 bases and J by 0 bases, with 9 bases between the two germline ends. This CDR3 comprises 15 residues. Germline CDR1 and CDR2: SGHNT and YENEEA. In DNA, the CDR3 is TGTGCCAGCAGCTTGTGGACATCCTCCTACAATGAGCAGTTCTTC. This gives the protein CASSLWTSSYNEQFF.

This clonotype was counted between two and nine times. The chain carries TRBV29-1 and TRBJ2-5; TRBD2 matches at 10 bases. The DNA matches TRBJ2-7 better at its end, which makes the J call doubtful. The CDR3 consists of 12 residues. The germline V gene encodes CDR1 SQVTM and CDR2 ANQGSEA. CDR3 nucleotides: TGCAGCGCTAGGACTAGCGGTTCCGAGCAGTACTTC. Amino acids: CSARTSGSEQYF.

J is TRBJ2-3 and V is TRBV2; no clear D gene. V lost 2 bases and J lost 0, with 15 bases in between. Germline CDR1 reads SNHLY; CDR2 reads FYNNEI. There are 17 residues in the CDR3. CDR3 coding DNA: TGTGCCAGCAGTGAACGCATGGGCGGAGTGAGCACAGATACGCAGTATTTT. The encoded protein is CASSERMGGVSTDTQYF.

The rearrangement joins TRBV11-2 to TRBJ2-7; no clear D gene. Trimming stripped 5 bases from V and 2 bases from J, with 19 bases between. The germline V gene has CDR1 SGHAT and CDR2 FQNNGV. The CDR3 contains 16 residues. The CDR3 reads CASSPTGRTGPYEQYF. The CDR3 DNA reads TGTGCCAGCAGCCCTACTGGACGGACCGGACCCTACGAGCAGTACTTC.